This TCR beta chain was captured in a study of human T cells and chemical hapten exposure. Study as a whole: 2% DPC applied to an approximately 2 cm by approximately 2 cm arm area sensitized donors. General observations from the study: With regard to DPC sensitization, TCRs above 1 in 1000 frequency did not change. The count of PT1 expanded TCRs correlated positively with patch test score.

Described time point: patch test 2, 6 weeks after DPC sensitization. Treatment reported: therapeutic diphenylcyclopropenone sensitization with weekly scalp DPC. V lost 3 bases to trimming and J lost 8 bases; unmatched junction nucleotides: 10. The germline gives CDR1 SGHTA, CDR2 FQGNSA. The CDR3 is made up of 16 amino acids. As concerns this clonotype: The antigen is unknown.

TCRdb ran MiXCR on the RACE reads and lists one entry per CDR3 protein. The sample consists of 330,000 or so distinct CDR3 sequences, about 6.3% of them appearing once. The receptor was isolated from a woman aged 18-30 years with alopecia areata. Some clones in this sample may be carry-over from other donors' samples. The chain uses TRBV7-2 and TRBJ1-2; TRBD1 aligns across 12 bases. The source material was whole blood, sampled in connection with sensitization to the hapten diphenylcyclopropenone (DPC). CDR3 loop: CASSFAPGQGADGYTF. The CDR3 DNA reads TGTGCCAGCAGCTTCGCCCCGGGACAGGGGGCCGACGGCTACACCTTC.